The 14 T cell receptor beta chains presented below share a single source sample, sequenced in a study of OX40 agonist ivuxolimab in advanced cancers. Sequencing used immunoSEQ multiplex PCR; TCRdb keeps in-frame clones, though not all of them. The sample holds tens of thousands of clones, more than 75% seen once. Sequenced here: CD4+ or CD8+ T cells sorted from blood, sampled in a trial of the OX40 agonist ivuxolimab. The receptors shown here come from an adult with an advanced solid tumor such as melanoma, head and neck, liver or kidney cancer.

The chain has TRBV7-8 and TRBJ1-5, with TRBD1 matching 8 bases. The CDR3 covers 17 residues. J was trimmed by 1 base and V by 5 bases; bases with no gene match: 10. Per germline, CDR1 SGHVS and CDR2 FQNEAQ. The CDR3 reads CASSPPPGGVSNQPQHF. CDR3 nucleotide sequence: TGTGCCAGCAGCCCACCCCCAGGGGGCGTCAGCAATCAGCCCCAGCATTTT.

The chain is built from TRBV2 and TRBJ2-7; tentative D call: TRBD1 (5 bases). The CDR3 is 15 amino acids. Looked up from germline, CDR1 is SNHLY and CDR2 is FYNNEI. V dropped 3 bases and J dropped 2 bases, with 14 bases sitting between them. CDR3 amino acids: CASSDLVQVTYEQYF. CDR3 sequence (DNA): TGTGCCAGCAGTGATTTGGTACAGGTTACCTACGAGCAGTACTTC.

The rearrangement joins TRBV27 to TRBJ1-4; D unclear. V lost 6 bases to trimming and J lost 0 bases, with 5 bases between them. Germline CDR1 reads MNHEY; CDR2 reads SMNVEV (reference sequence). The CDR3 is 13 amino acids. The CDR3 loop reads CASSRTTNEKLFF. Written as DNA, the CDR3 is TGTGCCAGCAGCAGAACAACTAATGAAAAACTGTTTTTT.

This chain links TRBV5-6 with TRBJ2-2; 9 nucleotides line up with TRBD2. The CDR3 has 16 residues. Germline V gene lookup returns CDR1 SGHDT and CDR2 YYEEEE. J was trimmed by 6 bases and V by 0 bases; bases with no gene match: 6. The CDR3 loop reads CASSLGAGGPAGELFF. The CDR3 DNA reads TGTGCCAGCAGCTTGGGGGCGGGAGGGCCGGCCGGGGAGCTGTTTTTT.

This rearrangement joins TRBV7-6 to TRBJ2-5; D not certain. CDR3 length equals 12 residues. Looked up from germline, CDR1 is SGHVS and CDR2 is FNYEAQ. V gave up 0 bases and J gave up 9 bases, with 8 bases separating them. The CDR3 is CASSLATPPQYF. As DNA, the CDR3 is TGTGCCAGCAGCTTAGCTACCCCTCCCCAGTACTTC. The complete variable domain, with remaining parts taken from reference TRBV7-6 and TRBJ2-5, reads GAGVSQSPRYKVTKRGQDVALRCDPISGHVSLYWYRQALGQGPEFLTYFNYEAQQDKSGLPNDRFSAERPEGSISTLTIQRTEQRDSAMYRCASSLATPPQYFGPGTRLLVL.

Points on this clone: A read error may produce the germline difference seen at one junction end. V is TRBV7-3 and J is TRBJ2-1, with D tentatively TRBD2 (6 bases). The CDR3 is made up of 14 amino acids. Per germline, CDR1 SGHTA and CDR2 FQGTGA. CDR3 bases: TGTGCCAGCAGCCTAACGGGAGTACGAAATGAGCAGTTCTTC. Translating gives CASSLTGVRNEQFF. Complete variable domain (other parts from reference TRBV7-3 and TRBJ2-1): GAGVSQTPSNKVTEKGKYVELRCDPISGHTALYWYRQSLGQGPEFLIYFQGTGAADDSGLPNDRFFAVRPEGSVSTLKIQRTERGDSAVYLCASSLTGVRNEQFFGPGTRLTVL.

The genes are TRBV6-6 and TRBJ1-1; no clear D gene. The CDR3 length is 14 residues. Germline-derived CDR1 and CDR2 are MNHNY and SVGAGI (reference sequence). V lost 0 bases, J lost 3 bases, and 8 bases lay in between. The CDR3: CASSYSVRDTEAFF. As DNA, the CDR3 is TGTGCCAGCAGTTACTCGGTTCGAGACACTGAAGCTTTCTTT.

This clone has a single count. A read error may account for a junction end that differs from germline. This rearrangement joins TRBV5-1 to TRBJ2-7; the D is unclear. Germline V gene lookup returns CDR1 SGHRS and CDR2 YFSETQ. This CDR3 has 12 residues. The CDR3 reads CASSLRLYEQYF. For the CDR3, the DNA is TGTGCCAGCAGCTTGCGTCTCTACGAGCAGTACTTC.

The CDR3 sequence: CASSLRGSYEQYF. CDR3 coding DNA: TGTGCCAGCAGCTTGAGGGGTTCCTACGAGCAGTACTTC. The chain has TRBV5-4 and TRBJ2-7; possibly TRBD1 for D (5 bases). Germline-derived CDR1 and CDR2 are SGHNT and YYREEE (reference sequence). The ends were cut back, 1 base at V and 1 base at J, with 6 bases in the middle. This CDR3 has 13 residues.

The chain combines TRBV25-1 with TRBJ1-4; 11 positions match TRBD1. The V gene's germline CDR1 is MGHDK and CDR2 SYGVNS. The J segment lost 7 bases and the V segment lost 7 bases, leaving 2 bases of the junction unmatched. The CDR3 is made up of 13 amino acids. In DNA form, the CDR3 reads TGTGCCAGCAAGGGACAGGGGGTTGAAAAACTGTTTTTT. Translated: CASKGQGVEKLFF.

The CDR3: CASSYSGQGNGYTF. The CDR3, as DNA: TGTGCCAGCAGTTACTCCGGACAGGGTAATGGCTACACCTTC. The rearrangement links TRBV6-5 to TRBJ1-2, with TRBD1 matching over 8 bases. The CDR3 totals 14 residues. Per germline, CDR1 MNHEY and CDR2 SVGAGI. Trimming removed 0 bases from V and 6 bases from J; junction bases left unmatched: 3.

In its sample, this clone was seen a few times. V and J are TRBV7-6 and TRBJ2-7, with D perhaps TRBD1 or TRBD2 (5 bases each). V was shortened by 5 bases and J by 0 bases, with 11 bases between the two germline ends. The CDR3 consists of 14 residues. Germline-derived CDR1 and CDR2 are SGHVS and FNYEAQ. The CDR3 DNA sequence: TGTGCCAGCAGCCCAGAGAGGGGCTCCTACGAGCAGTACTTC. It codes for CASSPERGSYEQYF.

The chain has TRBV7-6 and TRBJ1-4; D unresolved. The germline V and J ends were trimmed by 1 base and 6 bases, with 3 bases remaining between them. Germline CDR1 and CDR2: SGHVS and FNYEAQ. The CDR3 loop spans 12 amino acids. CDR3 amino acids: CASSLGDEKLFF. In nucleotides, the CDR3 is TGTGCCAGCAGCTTAGGTGATGAAAAACTGTTTTTT.

The V call is TRBV19, the J call TRBJ2-5; 7 positions match TRBD2. The CDR3 length is 17 residues. Germline V gene data show CDR1 as LNHDA and CDR2 as SQIVND (reference sequence). Trimming at V came to 4 bases and at J to 5 bases, leaving 16 bases not matched to a gene. The chain's CDR3 is CASSTLPGSPAGETQYF. In nucleotides, the CDR3 is TGTGCCAGTAGTACCCTCCCGGGGTCCCCAGCGGGGGAGACCCAGTACTTC.